Presented here are 16 T cell receptor beta chains from one specimen sequenced in a study of post-analysis software for immune sequencing data. Study-wide results and limits: Elevated frequency relative to controls characterized about 5 TRBV segments in patients, TRBV5-6, TRBV5-1 and TRBV20-1 among them.

TCR beta cDNA libraries had unique molecular identifiers. TCRdb analysed the PCR reads with MiXCR anew, one entry per CDR3 protein. The table records some 800,000 distinct CDR3 sequences, just over 45% of them present only once. The antigens these receptors bind are not known. The specimen sequenced was blood. Receptors originate from a girl between 10 and 17 years old with multiple sclerosis.

V and J are TRBV5-1 and TRBJ2-4; TRBD1 matches at 9 bases. The J call may be faulty, since TRBJ2-7 better matches the DNA end. CDR1 and CDR2 (germline): SGHRS, YFSETQ. This CDR3 spans 16 amino acids. DNA of the CDR3: TGCGCCAGCACCCGGAATCCTGGGACAGGGAATAACGAGCAGTACTTC. It specifies CASTRNPGTGNNEQYF.

This rearrangement joins TRBV2 to TRBJ2-7; TRBD2 matches 10 bases. V was clipped by 2 bases and J by 7 bases; unmatched bases: 8. Germline V gene data show CDR1 as SNHLY and CDR2 as FYNNEI. This CDR3 has 15 residues. DNA of the CDR3: TGTGCCAGCAGTGAAAGTAGCGGGAGGCCGGTTGAGCAGTACTTC. As protein: CASSESSGRPVEQYF.

This clonotype was observed a few times. The chain uses TRBV5-1 and TRBJ1-2; TRBD1 is a possible D gene (5 bases). The CDR3 consists of 13 residues. Germline V CDR1 and CDR2: SGHRS, YFSETQ. Trimming stripped 2 bases from V and 3 bases from J, with 8 bases between. CDR3 coding DNA: TGCGCCAGCAGCTTAGACAGCCACTATGGCTACACCTTC. It yields the protein CASSLDSHYGYTF. The full variable domain, in which reference TRBV5-1 and TRBJ1-2 provide the parts outside the CDR3, is KAGVTQTPRYLIKTRGQQVTLSCSPISGHRSVSWYQQTPGQGLQFLFEYFSETQRNKGNFPGRFSGRQFSNSRSEMNVSTLELGDSALYLCASSLDSHYGYTFGSGTRLTVV.

The chain uses TRBV6-5 and TRBJ2-1; D is possibly TRBD2 (5 bases). The CDR3 is made up of 15 amino acids. Trimming took 2 bases from V and 9 from J, leaving 17 bases between them. Germline V gene data show CDR1 as MNHEY and CDR2 as SVGAGI. The CDR3 DNA reads TGTGCCAGCAGTTACGACGCGGTGCGCCGGGGTGAGCAGTTCTTC. Its translation: CASSYDAVRRGEQFF.

The rearrangement links TRBV29-1 to TRBJ2-1, with unresolved D. V was cut by 3 bases and J by 9 bases, with 9 bases left in between. Germline CDR1 and CDR2: SQVTM and ANQGSEA. This CDR3 is built from 11 residues. The CDR3 here is CSVEGFLEQFF. CDR3 DNA: TGCAGCGTTGAGGGGTTCCTTGAGCAGTTCTTC.

The chain combines TRBV4-2 with TRBJ1-2; unclear D gene. This CDR3 spans 14 amino acids. Trimming pared 1 base from V and 8 bases from J, leaving 14 bases between. Germline CDR1 LGHNA, CDR2 YNFKEQ. In nucleotides, the CDR3 is TGTGCCAGCAGCCAAGTAGACGGCCTACTGGGCTACACCTTC. Translation: CASSQVDGLLGYTF.

V and J are TRBV27 and TRBJ1-6; D might be TRBD1 (5 bases). Germline-derived CDR1 and CDR2 are MNHEY and SMNVEV (reference sequence). Trimming pared 6 bases from V and 7 bases from J, leaving 13 bases between. This CDR3 comprises 14 residues. CDR3 in DNA: TGTGCCAGCAGCCCGGGACGGTTAAATTCACCCCTCCACTTT. Residues: CASSPGRLNSPLHF.

This clonotype was counted only a few times. The rearrangement joins TRBV6-5 to TRBJ2-7; 9 nucleotides align to TRBD1. The CDR3 totals 13 residues. The V segment lost 2 bases and the J segment 10 bases; nucleotides outside the gene matches: 6. In germline, CDR1 is MNHEY, CDR2 SVGAGI. The CDR3 protein is CASSYKGTGFQYF. CDR3 DNA: TGTGCCAGCAGTTACAAGGGGACAGGGTTTCAGTACTTC.

This clonotype occurred a few times. The chain recombines TRBV4-2 with TRBJ2-5; weak D call: TRBD1 (6 bases). Per germline, CDR1 LGHNA and CDR2 YNFKEQ. The CDR3 has 16 residues. The ends were cut back, 0 bases at V and 2 bases at J, with 13 bases in the middle. CDR3 DNA: TGTGCCAGCAGCCAAGAGGGGACAACGGGGCAAGAGACCCAGTACTTC. Its protein product is CASSQEGTTGQETQYF.

The chain couples TRBV7-2 to TRBJ1-6; TRBD1 matches 10 bases. Germline CDR1 reads SGHTA; CDR2 reads FQGNSA. CDR3 size: 15 residues. V was clipped by 5 bases and J by 8 bases; unmatched bases: 6. The CDR3 DNA sequence: TGTGCCAGCAGCCCACGAGGGACAGGGGATTCACCCCTCCACTTT. Its translation is CASSPRGTGDSPLHF.

This clonotype has just a few counts. This chain links TRBV7-9 with TRBJ1-2; D unresolved. The CDR3 is made up of 14 amino acids. The V and J ends lost 2 bases and 6 bases respectively, with 13 bases between them. Germline V lookup: CDR1 SEHNR, CDR2 FQNEAQ (reference sequence). The CDR3 spells CASSLYAETHGYTF. Here the CDR3 DNA reads TGTGCCAGCAGCTTATATGCAGAGACACATGGCTACACCTTC.

This chain uses TRBV20-1 with TRBJ2-5; D is perhaps TRBD2 (5 bases). TRBJ2-7 matches the DNA end more closely, so the J call is doubtful. The CDR3 runs to 14 residues. Germline CDR1 and CDR2: DFQATT and SNEGSKA (reference sequence). This CDR3 is CSARPADLAYEQYF. CDR3 in DNA: TGCAGTGCTAGACCGGCGGACTTAGCCTACGAGCAGTACTTC.

In this sample, this clonotype turned up a few times. The chain combines TRBV20-1 with TRBJ2-1, with TRBD2 matching over 8 bases. There are 15 residues in the CDR3. V was clipped by 6 bases and J by 6 bases; unmatched bases: 13. CDR1 DFQATT and CDR2 SNEGSKA come from the germline V gene (reference sequence). The CDR3: CSAASSSGSANEQFF. CDR3 in DNA: TGCAGTGCCGCTAGCTCTAGCGGGTCCGCCAATGAGCAGTTCTTC.

The chain combines TRBV6-5 with TRBJ2-1; a weak D match, TRBD1 (5 bases). V was cut by 5 bases and J by 15 bases, with 17 bases left in between. The V gene's germline CDR1 is MNHEY and CDR2 SVGAGI. CDR3 length: 12 amino acids. The CDR3 DNA follows: TGTGCCAGCAGTGATAGGGGTGGGGCCCTGTTCTTC. Translating gives CASSDRGGALFF.

This clonotype was recorded a few times. The chain joins TRBV20-1 to TRBJ2-5, with D uncertain. This CDR3 is built from 15 residues. Per germline, CDR1 DFQATT and CDR2 SNEGSKA (reference sequence). The ends were cut back, 3 bases at V and 3 bases at J, with 17 bases in the middle. CDR3 sequence (DNA): TGCAGTGCTAGTTCACCAGGTAGTAACAAAGAGACCCAGTACTTC. The encoded protein is CSASSPGSNKETQYF.

This chain uses TRBV29-1 with TRBJ2-1; 9 bases match TRBD2. J lost 6 bases, V lost 3 bases, and 3 bases had no gene match. The germline CDR1 and CDR2 sequences are SQVTM and ANQGSEA. There are 13 residues in the CDR3. This CDR3 reads CSVDPSGVNEQFF. DNA for the CDR3: TGCAGCGTTGACCCTAGCGGGGTCAATGAGCAGTTCTTC.